Listed below are T cell receptor beta chains from one sample, sequenced in a study of regulatory T cells in long-lasting Graves disease. In TCRdb, the multiplex PCR reads were re-called with MiXCR into one record per CDR3 protein. Here the sample spans roughly 350,000 distinct CDR3 sequences, roughly 15% being singletons. These records were also assigned to another study, of T cells in Graves' hyperthyroidism and ophthalmopathy.

This specimen was peripheral blood mononuclear cells (PBMCs), taken at new diagnosis, from a patient treated with antithyroid drugs. Receptor source: a young woman with Graves disease. Both conserved end residues are part of each CDR3. A D gene is named only where the DNA matches it firmly. The size entry is marked missing in some rows and otherwise reads once, few, many or a size class.

cdr3_aa	cdr3_nt	v_call	d_call	j_call	clone_size
CAISETGTGANVLTF	TGTGCCATCAGCGAAACAGGGACTGGGGCCAACGTCCTGACTTTC	TRBV10-3	-	TRBJ2-6	few
CASSSTAEETQYF	TGTGCCAGCAGTTCTACCGCCGAAGAGACCCAGTACTTC	TRBV27	-	TRBJ2-5	-
CATSDTMGRVTGELFF	TGTGCCACCAGTGATACCATGGGGCGCGTCACCGGGGAGCTGTTTTTT	TRBV24-1	-	TRBJ2-2	many
CASSRTGLIIQYF	TGTGCCAGCAGCCGGACAGGGCTGATCATTCAGTACTTC	TRBV14	TRBD1	TRBJ2-4	many
CASSLETGQMVNYGYTF	TGTGCCAGCAGCCTAGAGACAGGCCAAATGGTTAACTATGGCTACACCTTC	TRBV5-6	-	TRBJ1-2	-
CASSTRTSGLNSCF	TGTGCCAGCAGTACCCGGACTAGCGGGCTCAATTCATGTTTT	TRBV2	TRBD2	TRBJ2-3	-
CASSLSGTANTGELFF	TGCGCCAGCAGCTTGTCAGGGACCGCGAACACCGGGGAGCTGTTTTTT	TRBV5-1	-	TRBJ2-2	many
CASSLSPDTQYF	TGTGCCAGCAGCTTATCCCCAGATACGCAGTATTTT	TRBV13	-	TRBJ2-3	many
CASSPDKFPREQYF	TGTGCCAGCAGTCCGGACAAGTTCCCACGAGAGCAGTACTTC	TRBV12-3/TRBV12-4	-	TRBJ2-7	many
CASSEAVGTGENYGYTF	TGTGCCAGCAGTGAAGCAGTAGGGACAGGGGAAAACTATGGCTACACCTTC	TRBV2	TRBD1	TRBJ1-2	few
CASSELGGVSNQPQHF	TGTGCCAGCAGTGAACTTGGGGGGGTTAGCAATCAGCCCCAGCATTTT	TRBV2	-	TRBJ1-5	-
CASSFGLEAFF	TGCGCCAGCAGCTTTGGGCTTGAAGCTTTCTTT	TRBV5-1	-	TRBJ1-1	few
CSARERTRDETQYF	TGCAGTGCTAGAGAGAGGACCAGGGACGAGACCCAGTACTTC	TRBV20-1	-	TRBJ2-5	-
CAARDPRGELFF	TGTGCCGCTCGGGACCCGAGGGGGGAGCTGTTTTTT	TRBV6-2/TRBV6-3	-	TRBJ2-2	-